The rows below give T cell receptor beta chains drawn from one sample of a study of T cell responses to AZD1222 COVID-19 vaccine. Profiling relied on immunoSEQ multiplex PCR, and the TCRdb table lists in-frame clones only, not all of them. This table has about 75,000 clones, about nine tenths appearing once. The sequencing here drew on peripheral blood, taken 28 days after the second dose of the MenACWY control vaccine. The receptors shown here come from an adult who received the MenACWY meningococcal vaccine as a control. CDR3s include the opening cysteine and the closing phenylalanine or tryptophan. A D gene is named only where the DNA matches it firmly. For some rows the clone size is stated as once, few or many, or as a class when expanded; others skip it.

cdr3_nt | cdr3_aa | j_call | d_call | clone_size | v_call | cdr3_length
TGCAGCGTTGAACAGGGGGCAACAGATACGCAGTATTTT | CSVEQGATDTQYF | TRBJ2-3 | TRBD1 | - | TRBV29-1 | 13
TGTGCCAGCAGTGACCTCGGGGCCGACAGTGAGCAGTTCTTC | CASSDLGADSEQFF | TRBJ2-1 | - | - | TRBV25-1 | 14
TGTGCCAGCAGCTTAGCCGGAACAGGGACTCTATTGCACGAGCAGTACTTC | CASSLAGTGTLLHEQYF | TRBJ2-7 | - | once | TRBV7-9 | 17
TGTGCCAGCAGGAGGAGTTCCTACAATGAGCAGTTCTTC | CASRRSSYNEQFF | TRBJ2-1 | - | - | TRBV27 | 13
TGTGCCTGGAGTGTAGGCTACCGAGGGCAGTACTTC | CAWSVGYRGQYF | TRBJ2-7 | - | - | TRBV30 | 12
TGCGCCAGCAGCGGGCAGGGGGCCGGTGGCTACACCTTC | CASSGQGAGGYTF | TRBJ1-2 | TRBD1 | - | TRBV4-3 | 13
TGCGCCAGCAGCGACTCTAGAAGCGAGACCCAGTACTTC | CASSDSRSETQYF | TRBJ2-5 | - | - | TRBV5-1 | 13
TGCGCCAGCAGTGAGTCTGCAGGGATCGGTGGCTACACCTTC | CASSESAGIGGYTF | TRBJ1-2 | - | - | TRBV10-1 | 14
TGTGCCAGCAACAAAGGACGGGACGTAAATCAGCCCCAGCATTTT | CASNKGRDVNQPQHF | TRBJ1-5 | - | - | TRBV6-6 | 15
TGTGCCAGCAGATATAGCGGGGTCTACGAGCAGTACTTC | CASRYSGVYEQYF | TRBJ2-7 | TRBD2 | - | TRBV12-3/TRBV12-4 | 13
TGTGCCAGCGGTCGTGAAGCCGTTAATGAGCAGTTCTTC | CASGREAVNEQFF | TRBJ2-1 | - | - | TRBV28 | 13
TGTGCCAGCAGCTTTCAGGTTACGAACACTGAAGCTTTCTTT | CASSFQVTNTEAFF | TRBJ1-1 | - | - | TRBV7-6 | 14
TGCGCCAGCAGTTGGGACAGGGGACTCGGCACTGAAGCTTTCTTT | CASSWDRGLGTEAFF | TRBJ1-1 | TRBD1 | once | TRBV5-1 | 15
TGTGCCAGCAGCTTAGATGGGAACAGGGGGGTTGCCAATCAGCCCCAGCATTTT | CASSLDGNRGVANQPQHF | TRBJ1-5 | TRBD1 | - | TRBV11-2 | 18
TGCGCCAGCAGCCCCCCTGGGGTGACAATCAGGGATGGCTACACCTTC | CASSPPGVTIRDGYTF | TRBJ1-2 | - | - | TRBV5-1 | 16
TGCGCCAGCAGCCCCCGACAGGGTTCCTCCACCGGGGAGCTGTTTTTT | CASSPRQGSSTGELFF | TRBJ2-2 | TRBD1 | once | TRBV5-1 | 16
TGTGCCAGCAGACCGGAAGGAAACACCATATATTTT | CASRPEGNTIYF | TRBJ1-3 | - | - | TRBV2 | 12
TGTGCCAGTAGTGCTGACAGGGGACCGAACACTGAAGCTTTCTTT | CASSADRGPNTEAFF | TRBJ1-1 | TRBD1 | - | TRBV19 | 15
TGTGCCAGCAGTCTGGGACAGGGGGCGTACACCGGGGAGCTGTTTTTT | CASSLGQGAYTGELFF | TRBJ2-2 | TRBD1 | - | TRBV27 | 16
TGTGCCAGCAGTTATGGGGGAGAGACCCAGTACTTC | CASSYGGETQYF | TRBJ2-5 | - | - | TRBV6-5 | 12
TGTGCCAGCAGTTTTCAGCGGGGTCCAGCGCATAATGAAAAACTGTTTTTT | CASSFQRGPAHNEKLFF | TRBJ1-4 | - | - | TRBV28 | 17
TGTGCCAGCAGCAAAACAGCCGGGACCGCTTACAATGAGCAGTTCTTC | CASSKTAGTAYNEQFF | TRBJ2-1 | - | - | TRBV21-1 | 16
TGTGCCAGCAGCTTGGGCGGGGGGCCTCCCCCAGAGACCCAGTACTTC | CASSLGGGPPPETQYF | TRBJ2-5 | TRBD2 | - | TRBV5-4 | 16
TGCGCCAGCAGCTTGGGGGCCGCGTCCAGCACAGATACGCAGTATTTT | CASSLGAASSTDTQYF | TRBJ2-3 | - | - | TRBV5-1 | 16
TGTGCCAGCAGGGCCTACAGCTACAATGAGCAGTTCTTC | CASRAYSYNEQFF | TRBJ2-1 | - | - | TRBV27 | 13
TGTGCCAGCAGCTTGGTACAGGGGGCTAACACCGGGGAGCTGTTTTTT | CASSLVQGANTGELFF | TRBJ2-2 | TRBD1 | once | TRBV5-4 | 16
TGTGCCAGCAGTGGACAGGGACATTCACCCCTCCACTTT | CASSGQGHSPLHF | TRBJ1-6 | TRBD1 | once | TRBV2 | 13
TGTGCCAGTAGTATAGATCTCGGCACCGGGGAGCTGTTTTTT | CASSIDLGTGELFF | TRBJ2-2 | - | - | TRBV19 | 14
TGTGCCTGGAGTGTTTACGGGACAGCCAAAAACATTCAGTACTTC | CAWSVYGTAKNIQYF | TRBJ2-4 | - | once | TRBV30 | 15
TGTGCCAGCAGGGACTGGACGGACACTGAAGCTTTCTTT | CASRDWTDTEAFF | TRBJ1-1 | - | once | TRBV6-5 | 13
TGTGCCAGTAGGAAGGGAGGACACAATGAGCAGTTCTTC | CASRKGGHNEQFF | TRBJ2-1 | - | - | TRBV19 | 13
TGTGCCAGCAGTCCCCACATAGTCGTCGCTGAAGCTTTCTTT | CASSPHIVVAEAFF | TRBJ1-1 | - | once | TRBV11-2 | 14
TGTGCCTGGAGCGTCACAGGGGGAACGGACACTGAAGCTTTCTTT | CAWSVTGGTDTEAFF | TRBJ1-1 | TRBD1 | - | TRBV30 | 15
TGTGCCTGTCAGGGGATGAACACTGAAGCTTTCTTT | CACQGMNTEAFF | TRBJ1-1 | - | - | TRBV30 | 12
TGTGCCAGCAGCAAAGGAGGGACAGGGAACAATCAGCCCCAGCATTTT | CASSKGGTGNNQPQHF | TRBJ1-5 | TRBD1 | - | TRBV5-4 | 16
TGTGCCAGCAGTTACGAGGGGAACACTGAAGCTTTCTTT | CASSYEGNTEAFF | TRBJ1-1 | - | - | TRBV27 | 13
TGTGCCAGCAGCTTGGGGAACATGAACACTGAAGCTTTCTTT | CASSLGNMNTEAFF | TRBJ1-1 | - | - | TRBV5-6 | 14
TGCAGCGTTGTCCGGGGGGTTTCCGGGACAGGGGGCTCCTACGAGCAGTACTTC | CSVVRGVSGTGGSYEQYF | TRBJ2-7 | TRBD1 | once | TRBV29-1 | 18
TGTGCCAGCAGCTCGACAGGGGGAGAGGGCTACACCTTC | CASSSTGGEGYTF | TRBJ1-2 | TRBD1 | - | TRBV7-2 | 13
TGTGCCAGCAGCTTAGGCGGCACTAGCGGGGGGTCCTACGAGCAGTACTTC | CASSLGGTSGGSYEQYF | TRBJ2-7 | TRBD2 | - | TRBV11-3 | 17
TGTGCCACCAGTGCCGAAGGGTTCTATGGCTACACCTTC | CATSAEGFYGYTF | TRBJ1-2 | - | medium-sized | TRBV24-1 | 13
TGTGCCATCCGTGTAGTCGGTTTAGAGTACTTC | CAIRVVGLEYF | TRBJ2-7 | - | once | TRBV6-5 | 11
TGCGCCAGCAGCGGTGCGGCAACTAATGAAAAACTGTTTTTT | CASSGAATNEKLFF | TRBJ1-4 | - | - | TRBV4-1 | 14
TGTGCCAGCAGCTTACAGGTCGCAGATACGCAGTATTTT | CASSLQVADTQYF | TRBJ2-3 | - | - | TRBV7-2 | 13
TGTGCCAGCTCACCTCGGGACAGGGGGATCTATGGCTACACCTTC | CASSPRDRGIYGYTF | TRBJ1-2 | TRBD1 | - | TRBV18 | 15
TGTGCCAGCAGTTTAGCCGGGACAGGGGGCGGTGGCTACACCTTC | CASSLAGTGGGGYTF | TRBJ1-2 | TRBD1 | - | TRBV27 | 15
TGTGCCAGCAGTCGCTGGACAGATCAGCCCCAGCATTTT | CASSRWTDQPQHF | TRBJ1-5 | - | - | TRBV12-3/TRBV12-4 | 13
TGTGCCAGCAGTCGAGACCAGGGAAACTATGGCTACACCTTC | CASSRDQGNYGYTF | TRBJ1-2 | - | - | TRBV28 | 14
TGTGCCAGTAGCAAAAACCGGGACAGTAGCACAGATACGCAGTATTTT | CASSKNRDSSTDTQYF | TRBJ2-3 | TRBD1 | - | TRBV19 | 16
TGTGCCAGCAGCCGACAGACCGGGGAGCTGTTTTTT | CASSRQTGELFF | TRBJ2-2 | - | few | TRBV12-3/TRBV12-4 | 12
TGTGCCAGCAGCCCGTCGAGAGTAGCTAATGAAAAACTGTTTTTT | CASSPSRVANEKLFF | TRBJ1-4 | - | - | TRBV7-2 | 15